The T cell receptor beta chain described here comes from a study of graft-versus-host responses after intestinal transplantation. Looking at the study overall: All of the recipients had induction that used anti-thymocyte globulin, then tacrolimus and steroids for around three years.

In regard to this clone: Its antigen is not identified.

Measured with immunoSEQ multiplex PCR; TCRdb has only the in-frame clones, and not every one. The table lists 100,000 or so clones, more than 75% of them singletons, with around 1% in the top ten. Study findings and constraints: GvH clone levels peaked in circulation, and this peak was associated with early post-transplant HvG declines.

CDR3 length: 15 residues. The trim removed 8 bases at V and 4 bases at J, leaving 12 bases unmatched. Per the germline V gene, CDR1 is WSHSY and CDR2 is SAAADI. The V gene is TRBV10-2, the J gene TRBJ2-7; TRBD1 matches 9 bases. The sample consisted of unstimulated CD4+ T cells sorted from spleen or lymph node cells, taken before transplant. This sequence originates from a human donor who was the organ donor for an intestinal transplant. CDR3 DNA sequence: TGCGCCAGCTCCAATCGAACAGGGGGCGCGTACGAGCAGTACTTC. Translation gives CASSNRTGGAYEQYF.